Below, 20 T cell receptor beta chains from the same sample are listed, as sequenced in a study of beta chain bispecific antibodies for T cell cancers (dated by TCRdb to about 2021). This specimen's treatment or condition label, interpreted: alpha-V12: anti-TRBV12 scFv linked to anti-CD3 scFv. T cells were expanded from blood mononuclear cells for 2 to 3 days using either anti-CD3 antibody OKT3 or CD3/CD28 Dynabeads. To prepare the library, 5' RACE was applied. The instrument was an Illumina MiSeq. Clones were called with MiXCR by TCRdb after fastp trimmed the public reads at Q25, and only in-frame beta chains were retained. Each entry is one CDR3 protein sequence, shown with its most common DNA and genes. The sample yields about 20,000 distinct CDR3 sequences; more than 2% were counted once. Over 5% of the sample goes to the ten largest clones. For these receptors, no antigen is known. Paper-wide results and their limitations: Relative to anti-CD19, anti-TRBV12 exposure cut the share of total TRBV signal from TRBV12-3 by roughly 99%, while TRBV12-4 dropped by approximately 40%, which was not significant. Every sequenced sample contained a mix of leukemia cell line cells and normal T cells, and most targeted TRBV signal came from the leukemia cells rather than from the normal T cells.

Sequenced material: healthy donor T cells cultured with leukemia cells, taken from a culture containing a bispecific antibody targeting TCR Vbeta12. Source of these receptors: a human donor in good health. Some clones in this sample may be carry-over from other donors' samples.

Ten or more counts support this clonotype. V and J are TRBV20-1 and TRBJ2-1; D gene uncertain. The CDR3 is made up of 11 amino acids. Germline assignment: CDR1 DFQATT and CDR2 SNEGSKA (reference sequence). Trimming took 6 bases from V and 10 from J, leaving 13 bases between them. The CDR3 protein is CSATLIGEQFF. The CDR3 region has the DNA TGCAGTGCCACCCTAATAGGAGAGCAGTTCTTC.

This clonotype was counted many times. The rearrangement uses TRBV20-1 and TRBJ1-2, with TRBD1 matching over 9 bases. The J segment lost 7 bases and the V segment lost 3 bases, leaving 6 bases of the junction unmatched. This CDR3 comprises 13 residues. Germline V lookup: CDR1 DFQATT, CDR2 SNEGSKA (reference sequence). The CDR3 DNA reads as TGCAGTGCTAGCGACAGGGGGAATCTTGGCTACACCTTC. This sequence encodes CSASDRGNLGYTF.

This clonotype was counted at least ten times. This chain joins TRBV5-1 and TRBJ2-7; 8 bases line up with TRBD2. V lost 4 bases and J lost 5; bases outside the gene matches: 17. This CDR3 is 17 amino acids long. Germline V gene data show CDR1 as SGHRS and CDR2 as YFSETQ. In nucleotides, the CDR3 is TGCGCCAGCAGCCGGTCTCTTGGGGCGGGGGGTATGCACGAGCAGTACTTC. Amino acid sequence: CASSRSLGAGGMHEQYF.

This clonotype was found many times. The germline gene is not matched at one end of the junction; a read error may be the cause. The chain has TRBV2 and TRBJ2-3; no clear D gene. This CDR3 has 11 residues. Germline CDR1 reads SNHLY; CDR2 reads FYNNEI. The CDR3 spells CASSELDQLDF. In nucleotides, the CDR3 is TGTGCCAGCAGTGAATTGGATCAGCTGGATTTT.

This clonotype was counted ten times or more. The rearrangement uses TRBV29-1 and TRBJ1-3; the D gene is possibly TRBD1 (6 bases). CDR1 and CDR2 from the germline V gene are SQVTM and ANQGSEA. Trimming shortened V by 1 base and J by 2 bases, and 12 bases separated the two germline ends. The CDR3 is made up of 15 amino acids. The CDR3 sequence: CSVEAGAPAGNTIYF. CDR3 bases: TGCAGCGTTGAAGCAGGGGCCCCGGCTGGAAACACCATATATTTT.

At least ten counts were recorded for this clonotype. V gene TRBV6-5 combines with J gene TRBJ2-1; D is possibly TRBD1 or TRBD2 (5 bases each). The CDR3 consists of 13 residues. Between the trimmed V and J ends, which lost 6 bases and 9 bases, there was a span of 15 bases. Germline V CDR1 and CDR2: MNHEY, SVGAGI. The CDR3: CASSRAAGAEQFF. Here the CDR3 DNA reads TGTGCCAGCAGCCGAGCGGCTGGGGCTGAGCAGTTCTTC.

This clonotype was seen ten or more times. This sequence joins TRBV28 and TRBJ2-2; D perhaps matches TRBD1 (6 bases). The CDR3 is made up of 15 amino acids. Germline CDR1 reads MDHEN; CDR2 reads SYDVKM. V lost 6 bases, J lost 4 bases, and 15 bases lay in between. CDR3 sequence reads: CASSVKDSFTGELFF. The CDR3 DNA follows: TGTGCCAGCAGCGTAAAGGACAGCTTCACCGGGGAGCTGTTTTTT.

This clonotype was found many times. V gene TRBV14 combines with J gene TRBJ1-3, with D unclear. V gave up 3 bases and J gave up 2 bases, with 5 bases separating them. Germline V lookup: CDR1 SGHDN, CDR2 FVKESK. The CDR3 loop spans 13 amino acids. In DNA, the CDR3 is TGTGCCAGCAGCCAGTGGCCTGGAAACACCATATATTTT. Translation: CASSQWPGNTIYF.

This clonotype was seen at least ten times. The chain combines TRBV11-2 with TRBJ2-1; D remains ambiguous. Trimming cost V 0 bases and J 0 bases, with 12 bases left between them. Germline lookup yields CDR1 SGHAT and CDR2 FQNNGV. The CDR3 runs 17 residues. The CDR3 reads CASSLEEGFYSYNEQFF. The DNA for the CDR3 is TGTGCCAGCAGCTTAGAGGAAGGGTTTTACTCCTACAATGAGCAGTTCTTC.

This clonotype was picked up many times. The V gene is TRBV3-1, the J gene TRBJ1-3, with D possibly matching TRBD1 (5 bases). CDR3 length: 13 residues. V lost 6 bases and J 2 bases, leaving 8 bases between the germline ends. Germline V CDR1 and CDR2: LGHDT, YNNKEL (reference sequence). CDR3 DNA: TGTGCCAGCAGGGACAACCCTGGAAACACCATATATTTT. This gives the protein CASRDNPGNTIYF.

This clonotype was counted many times. This chain uses TRBV13 with TRBJ2-1; 8 nucleotides agree with TRBD2. The CDR3 is made up of 17 amino acids. The germline V gene has CDR1 PRHDT and CDR2 FYEKMQ (reference sequence). The V gene end was trimmed by 6 bases and the J gene end by 4 bases; junction bases not matched to a gene: 14. The CDR3 DNA sequence: TGTGCCAGCAGGCCCTTTGGCGGGGGGACCAGATACAATGAGCAGTTCTTC. Protein product: CASRPFGGGTRYNEQFF.

This clonotype occurred many times. The chain uses TRBV5-4 and TRBJ2-5; tentatively, D is TRBD2 (6 bases). Looked up from germline, CDR1 is SGHNT and CDR2 is YYREEE (reference sequence). This CDR3 is built from 13 residues. Trimming cost V 0 bases and J 7 bases, with 10 bases left between them. DNA for the CDR3: TGTGCCAGCAGCTTGGAACCGGGGGTGACCCAGTACTTC. Translation gives CASSLEPGVTQYF.

This clonotype was detected many times. J is TRBJ2-2 and V is TRBV19; 8 bases match TRBD1. The germline V gene encodes CDR1 LNHDA and CDR2 SQIVND (reference sequence). The CDR3 runs 14 residues. The junction had 6 bases not matched to a gene; V was cut back by 7 bases and J by 5 bases. For the CDR3, the DNA is TGTGCCAGTAACCAGGGGGCATGGACCGGGGAGCTGTTTTTT. Translation: CASNQGAWTGELFF. The full variable domain, in which reference TRBV19 and TRBJ2-2 provide the parts outside the CDR3, is DGGITQSPKYLFRKEGQNVTLSCEQNLNHDAMYWYRQDPGQGLRLIYYSQIVNDFQKGDIAEGYSVSREKKESFPLTVTSAQKNPTAFYLCASNQGAWTGELFFGEGSRLTVL.

This clonotype was counted at least ten times. The chain recombines TRBV6-1 with TRBJ2-5; TRBD2 might be the D (6 bases). Trimming removed 8 bases at V and 1 base at J, with 11 bases between. The CDR3 is 13 amino acids. Looked up from germline, CDR1 is MNHNS and CDR2 is SASEGT. Here the CDR3 reads CASRGDSQETQYF. CDR3 coding DNA: TGTGCCAGCCGAGGGGACTCCCAAGAGACCCAGTACTTC.

This clonotype was detected ten times or more. This rearrangement joins TRBV6-5 to TRBJ2-3; D is unclear. V was cut by 0 bases and J by 0 bases, with 7 bases left in between. This CDR3 has 15 residues. CDR1 and CDR2 (germline): MNHEY, SVGAGI. The CDR3 DNA reads as TGTGCCAGCAGTTACTCGAAGGCAAGCACAGATACGCAGTATTTT. It yields the protein CASSYSKASTDTQYF.

Ten or more counts support this clonotype. This sequence joins TRBV20-1 and TRBJ2-5; TRBD2 is a possible D gene (6 bases). Germline loops: CDR1 DFQATT, CDR2 SNEGSKA (reference sequence). V shed 7 bases and J shed 6 bases, with 15 bases lying between them. The CDR3 covers 12 residues. The chain's CDR3 is CSVPGRKKTQYF. The CDR3 nucleotides are TGCAGTGTACCAGGGAGGAAAAAGACCCAGTACTTC.

The rearrangement uses TRBV5-6 and TRBJ1-1; D perhaps matches TRBD1 (6 bases). Germline V CDR1 and CDR2: SGHDT, YYEEEE. Between the trimmed V and J ends, which lost 3 bases and 3 bases, there was a span of 18 bases. The CDR3 is made up of 16 amino acids. In DNA, the CDR3 is TGTGCCAGCAGCTCGCGGACAGAAGGGATTGACACTGAAGCTTTCTTT. As protein: CASSSRTEGIDTEAFF.

This clonotype has at least ten counts. The chain has TRBV9 and TRBJ2-3; TRBD1 aligns across 8 bases. CDR3 size: 15 residues. CDR1 is SGDLS, CDR2 YYNGEE, per germline. Trimming removed 0 bases from V and 0 bases from J; junction bases left unmatched: 0. The CDR3 sequence is CASSVGQGSTDTQYF. CDR3 DNA sequence: TGTGCCAGCAGCGTAGGACAGGGGAGCACAGATACGCAGTATTTT.

This clonotype occurred many times. The chain has TRBV5-1 and TRBJ2-1; no firm D call. Germline-derived CDR1 and CDR2 are SGHRS and YFSETQ. The V end lost 0 bases, the J end lost 1 base, and 8 bases lay between the germline ends. The CDR3 runs 15 residues. The CDR3 region has the DNA TGCGCCAGCAGCTTGGCAGTAAGTTCCTACAATGAGCAGTTCTTC. Protein sequence: CASSLAVSSYNEQFF.

Sample share makes this clonotype medium-sized. The chain combines TRBV7-6 with TRBJ1-1; 9 nucleotides align to TRBD1. CDR3 length: 15 residues. Germline trimming cut 5 bases from V and 0 bases from J; bases unmatched to any gene: 4. Germline CDR1 reads SGHVS; CDR2 reads FNYEAQ. The CDR3 bases are TGTGCCAGCAGCCCAAGACAGGGGGTGAACACTGAAGCTTTCTTT. Its protein product is CASSPRQGVNTEAFF.